This passage covers 4 T cell receptor beta chains from one sample sequenced in a study of Ad26.COV2.S vaccination and SARS-CoV-2 variants. Generated by immunoSEQ multiplex PCR, the TCRdb table keeps only in-frame clones and is missing some. The sample contains about 280,000 clones, 87% of which appear only once. The treatment was: roughly 18 received Ad26.COV2.S at low or high dose, single or two shots; about 5 received placebo; per-sample allocation not given. Material that was analyzed had been drawn on day 63 after the first vaccine or placebo injection. The sequencing here drew on peripheral blood, taken in a trial of Ad26.COV2.S vaccine versus placebo. The receptors were sampled from a person aged 18 to 65 who received the Ad26.COV2.S COVID-19 vaccine or a placebo.

The chain uses TRBV18 and TRBJ2-7, with 11 bases aligning to TRBD1. Germline-derived CDR1 and CDR2 are KGHSH and LQKENI. This CDR3 spans 15 amino acids. V was pared by 3 bases and J by 2 bases, with 3 bases of the junction left unmatched. The CDR3 is CASSPGTGGTYEQYF. Written as DNA, the CDR3 is TGTGCCAGCTCACCCGGGACAGGGGGGACCTACGAGCAGTACTTC.

As DNA, the CDR3 is TGTGCCAGCAGCTACCTAGCGGGGGGGCTAACAGATACGCAGTATTTT. This gives the protein CASSYLAGGLTDTQYF. The rearrangement joins TRBV7-2 to TRBJ2-3, with TRBD2 matching over 12 bases. The CDR3 spans 16 residues. Germline V gene lookup returns CDR1 SGHTA and CDR2 FQGNSA. Losses at the gene ends were 4 bases for V and 3 bases for J; bases not matched to a gene: 5.

The gene calls are TRBV2 and TRBJ1-1; no reliable D call. The CDR3 is 11 amino acids. The germline V gene encodes CDR1 SNHLY and CDR2 FYNNEI. V dropped 7 bases and J dropped 1 base, with 4 bases sitting between them. CDR3 sequence reads: CASKENTEAFF. The CDR3 DNA follows: TGTGCCAGCAAGGAGAACACTGAAGCTTTCTTT.

The rearrangement joins TRBV1 to TRBJ2-7; the table assigns TRBD2, which was not confirmed against the DNA. TRBV1 is a recognized pseudogene. This CDR3 has 19 residues. The CDR3 here is CTSSQKVAGGERMFSEQYF. The CDR3, as DNA: TGCACCAGCAGCCAAAAGGTAGCGGGTGGAGAGAGGATGTTCTCCGAGCAGTACTTC.